The sequence of this T cell receptor beta chain was determined in a study of T-cell reconstitution after alpha-beta-depleted transplantation in children (dated by TCRdb to the mid-2010s). About the investigation overall: Using TCR repertoire profiling, the study quantitatively followed how T-cell immune reconstitution unfolded in children after TCRalphabeta/CD19-depleted allogeneic hematopoietic cell transplantation.

The CDR3 measures 13 amino acids from cysteine to phenylalanine. The retained sequence is limited to the CDR3, 39 bases, with the frame set at the first base. CDR1 DFQATT and CDR2 SNEGSKA are derived from the germline V gene (reference sequence). Trimming accounts for 3 bases at V and 4 bases at J, while the number of junction bases matched to no gene is 2. Library preparation was by PCR. Data came from an Illumina HiSeq 2500. Molecular barcoding was employed in the preparation of TCR libraries, with unique molecular identifiers being used to normalize TCRbeta repertoire quantification. TCRdb handled the public reads itself, with Q25 trimming in fastp and clone calling in MiXCR, and kept productive beta chains. Each record represents a unique CDR3 protein, reported with the most common genes and DNA among its rows. Here the sample has approximately 400,000 distinct CDR3 sequences; roughly 10% occur a single time. 4.5% to 6.5% of the sample comes from the top ten.

Worth noting for this clonotype: The antigen it recognizes is unknown. Qualities for individual bases were not recorded, and no much larger clone is one base off.

This receptor chain uses TRBV20-1 and TRBJ2-3; 9 bases in the junction line up with TRBD2. This specimen consisted of PBMCs from the stem cell graft donor, obtained from the stem cell graft. This receptor was obtained from a human donor who donated a stem cell graft to a child with acute myeloid leukemia. The CDR3 region has the sequence CSASAGGADTQYF. The DNA sequence reads TGCAGTGCTAGTGCGGGAGGGGCAGATACGCAGTATTTT.